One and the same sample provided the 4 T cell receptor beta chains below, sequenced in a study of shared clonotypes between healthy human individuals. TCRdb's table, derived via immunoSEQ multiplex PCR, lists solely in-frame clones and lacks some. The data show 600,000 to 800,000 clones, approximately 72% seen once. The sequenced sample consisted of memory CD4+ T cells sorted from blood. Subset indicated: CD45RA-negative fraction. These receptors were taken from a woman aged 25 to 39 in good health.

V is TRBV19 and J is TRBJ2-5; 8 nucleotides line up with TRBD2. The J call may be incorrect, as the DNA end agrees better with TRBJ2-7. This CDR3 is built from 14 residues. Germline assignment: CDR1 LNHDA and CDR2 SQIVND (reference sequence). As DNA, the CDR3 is TGTGCCAGTAGTGCGGCGGGAGGTCCCTACGAGCAGTACTTC. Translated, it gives CASSAAGGPYEQYF.

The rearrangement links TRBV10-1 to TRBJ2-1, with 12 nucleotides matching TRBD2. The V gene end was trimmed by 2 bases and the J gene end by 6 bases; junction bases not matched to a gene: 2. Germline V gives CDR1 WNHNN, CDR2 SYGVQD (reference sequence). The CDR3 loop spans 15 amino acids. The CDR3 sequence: CASSEQTSGSNEQFF. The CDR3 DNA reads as TGCGCCAGCAGTGAGCAGACTAGCGGGAGCAATGAGCAGTTCTTC.

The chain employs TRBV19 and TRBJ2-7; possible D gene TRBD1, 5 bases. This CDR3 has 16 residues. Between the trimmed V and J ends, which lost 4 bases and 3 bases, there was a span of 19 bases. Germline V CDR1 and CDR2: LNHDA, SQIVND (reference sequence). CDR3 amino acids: CASSSSDTQYFYEQYF. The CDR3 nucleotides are TGTGCCAGTAGTAGCTCGGACACCCAATATTTCTACGAGCAGTACTTC.

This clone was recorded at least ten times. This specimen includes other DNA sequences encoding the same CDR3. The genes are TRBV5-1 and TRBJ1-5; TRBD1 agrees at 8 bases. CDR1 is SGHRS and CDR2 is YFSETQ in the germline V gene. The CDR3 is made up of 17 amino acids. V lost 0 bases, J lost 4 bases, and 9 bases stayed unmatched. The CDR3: CASSLGPGQGSNQPQHF. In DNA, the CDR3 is TGCGCCAGCAGCTTGGGCCCCGGACAGGGTAGTAATCAGCCCCAGCATTTT.